This entry describes one TCR beta chain. What it binds is not known. Sequencing used immunoSEQ multiplex PCR; TCRdb keeps in-frame clones, though not all of them. The data hold tens of thousands of clones, with about 67% observed a single time. V dropped 4 bases and J dropped 0 bases, with 16 bases sitting between them. The CDR3 sequence is 16 residues long. The germline gives CDR1 SNHLY, CDR2 FYNNEI. A roughly ten-day culture period preceded the isolation of CD4+ T cells. Each person got two doses of an mRNA SARS-CoV-2 vaccine, BNT162b2 or mRNA-1273. This specimen comes from a study of vaccination effects on CD4 cells after COVID-19.

The receptor's source is a human donor who received a COVID-19 vaccine. The V and J genes are TRBV2 and TRBJ2-7, with D possibly TRBD1 on 6 matching bases. The sequencing used CD4+ T cells from PBMCs cultured without peptide, collected after COVID-19 vaccination. The CDR3 sequence is CASSGPQGRFSYEQYV. The CDR3 DNA is TGTGCCAGCAGTGGGCCACAGGGTCGATTCTCCTACGAGCAGTACGTC.